A single sample is the source of the 23 T cell receptor beta chains below, sequenced in a study of blood T cell repertoires in COVID-19. Here immunoSEQ multiplex PCR was the method, and the copy in TCRdb shows in-frame clones only, minus some. Of approximately 290,000 clones detected, 89% appear once; the ten largest clones hold 9.5% to 15%. The sample comprised peripheral blood. Receptors were obtained from a woman aged 55-70 years with acute or convalescent COVID-19.

This chain connects TRBV30 to TRBJ1-2, with 8 bases that match TRBD1. Germline V gene sequence: CDR1 GTSNPN, CDR2 SVGIG (reference sequence). The CDR3 is 15 amino acids. V lost 0 bases and J lost 7; bases outside the gene matches: 10. CDR3 DNA sequence: TGTGCCTGGAGTGTACCCCAGGGGGCGATGGGTGGCTACACCTTC. It translates to CAWSVPQGAMGGYTF. The whole variable domain, filled in from reference TRBV30 and TRBJ1-2, reads SQTIHQWPATLVQPVGSPLSLECTVEGTSNPNLYWYRQAAGRGLQLLFYSVGIGQISSEVPQNLSASRPQDRQFILSSKKLLLSDSGFYLCAWSVPQGAMGGYTFGSGTRLTVV.

J is TRBJ1-5 and V is TRBV5-1, with 7 bases matching TRBD1. Germline lookup yields CDR1 SGHRS and CDR2 YFSETQ. The CDR3 is 17 amino acids. J was trimmed by 4 bases and V by 0 bases; bases with no gene match: 10. The CDR3 here is CASSLAGTASGNQPQHF. The CDR3 nucleotides are TGCGCCAGCAGCTTGGCCGGGACAGCGTCAGGGAATCAGCCCCAGCATTTT.

The rearrangement joins TRBV4-1 to TRBJ2-7, with 12 bases identical to TRBD2. V gave up 8 bases and J gave up 3 bases; unmatched junction bases: 5. This CDR3 contains 14 residues. Germline V lookup: CDR1 MGHRA, CDR2 YSYEKL. CDR3 DNA: TGCGCCAGCGCAGGGACTAGCGGGTTCTACGAGCAGTACTTC. Translated, it gives CASAGTSGFYEQYF.

The chain is built from TRBV6-6 and TRBJ2-3; D not resolved. V gave up 4 bases and J gave up 2 bases, with 4 bases separating them. CDR1 and CDR2 (germline): MNHNY, SVGAGI (reference sequence). CDR3 length: 12 amino acids. CDR3 amino acids: CASSSFTDTQYF. The CDR3 nucleotides are TGTGCCAGCAGTTCGTTCACAGATACGCAGTATTTT.

The chain combines TRBV6-5 with TRBJ1-5, with 7 bases lining up with TRBD1. CDR1 is MNHEY, CDR2 SVGAGI, per germline. V shed 6 bases, J shed 0 bases, and the junction held 5 bases outside the gene matches. The CDR3 length is 15 residues. In nucleotides, the CDR3 is TGTGCCAGCAGAAAAGGGACAGATAGCAATCAGCCCCAGCATTTT. Translation gives CASRKGTDSNQPQHF.

The chain links TRBV27 to TRBJ2-3; tentatively, D is TRBD1 (5 bases). Trimming left V 3 bases short and J 3 bases short, with 13 bases between. Germline CDR1 is MNHEY and CDR2 is SMNVEV (reference sequence). The CDR3 sequence is 15 residues long. The CDR3 coding sequence is TGTGCCAGCAGTTTGACAGACTTGTTGACAGATACGCAGTATTTT. Protein sequence: CASSLTDLLTDTQYF.

This clone was observed a single time. DNA of the CDR3: TGTGCCACCAGCAGAGCGACTGTTACCATGAACACTGAAGCTTTCTTT. This encodes CATSRATVTMNTEAFF. V usage is TRBV15 and J usage is TRBJ1-1; D is unclear. V lost 1 base and J 0 bases, leaving 12 bases between the germline ends. This CDR3 has 16 residues. Germline V gives CDR1 LNHNV, CDR2 YYDKDF (reference sequence).

The rearrangement links TRBV9 to TRBJ2-7; 7 bases are a match to TRBD2. Trimming took 4 bases from V and 2 from J; bases not matched to a gene: 6. Germline lookup yields CDR1 SGDLS and CDR2 YYNGEE. The CDR3 runs 14 residues. The CDR3 DNA is TGTGCCAGCAGCCCCTCAGCGGGGACCTACGAGCAGTACTTC. This codes for CASSPSAGTYEQYF.

This sequence joins TRBV2 and TRBJ1-5, with 8 nucleotides matching TRBD1. The CDR3 has 15 amino acids. From germline, CDR1 is SNHLY and CDR2 FYNNEI. The junction had 7 bases not matched to a gene; V was cut back by 0 bases and J by 9 bases. This chain's CDR3 is CASSEARAGGRPQHF. CDR3 nucleotides: TGTGCCAGCAGTGAAGCGCGGGCAGGGGGCAGGCCCCAGCATTTT.

The table lists this clone with a count of one. The chain recombines TRBV18 with TRBJ1-1; D is ambiguous. CDR1 and CDR2 (germline): KGHSH, LQKENI. The CDR3 loop spans 16 amino acids. The V end lost 1 base, the J end lost 4 bases, and 16 bases lay between the germline ends. In nucleotides, the CDR3 is TGTGCCAGCTCACCACTCGGGAGGGAGGCGGGCACTGAAGCTTTCTTT. It encodes CASSPLGREAGTEAFF.

This clone occurred once. The genes are TRBV20-1 and TRBJ1-1; tentatively, D is TRBD1 (6 bases). The CDR3 sequence is 11 residues long. From germline, CDR1 is DFQATT and CDR2 SNEGSKA (reference sequence). Trimming left V 6 bases short and J 6 bases short, with 11 bases between. The CDR3 spells CSAPGGPEAFF. The CDR3 DNA is TGCAGTGCCCCCGGGGGGCCTGAAGCTTTCTTT.

The chain recombines TRBV4-1 with TRBJ2-4, with TRBD2 as a possible D gene (6 bases). Germline values: CDR1 MGHRA, CDR2 YSYEKL. Trimming left V 4 bases short and J 7 bases short, with 20 bases between. The CDR3 extends over 16 amino acids. This CDR3 is CASSPHTGLLENIQYF. CDR3 coding DNA: TGCGCCAGCAGCCCACATACGGGACTCCTTGAGAACATTCAGTACTTC.

CDR3 sequence (DNA): TGTGCCATCAATCGACTAGCGGGGGAAGAAAACATTCAGTACTTC. Translation gives CAINRLAGEENIQYF. The gene calls are TRBV10-3 and TRBJ2-4; TRBD2 matches at 12 bases. Germline lookup yields CDR1 ENHRY and CDR2 SYGVKD. The ends lost 7 bases at V and 5 bases at J; junction bases unmatched: 6. The length of the CDR3 is 15 residues.

This chain connects TRBV4-1 to TRBJ2-1, with 8 bases that match TRBD2. Germline values: CDR1 MGHRA, CDR2 YSYEKL. Losses at the gene ends were 3 bases for V and 0 bases for J; bases not matched to a gene: 13. The CDR3 spans 19 residues. The CDR3 sequence is CASSQGTGFSGSSYNEQFF. CDR3 nucleotide sequence: TGCGCCAGCAGCCAGGGTACCGGGTTCAGCGGGAGCTCCTACAATGAGCAGTTCTTC.

The chain recombines TRBV5-4 with TRBJ2-1; no firm D call. Deletions cut 2 bases from V and 0 bases from J, with 9 bases between. CDR1 and CDR2 from the germline V gene are SGHNT and YYREEE (reference sequence). This CDR3 has 15 amino acids. The CDR3 reads CASSFERHSYNEQFF. The CDR3 DNA is TGTGCCAGCAGCTTTGAGCGTCACTCCTACAATGAGCAGTTCTTC. Full variable domain (remainder filled in from reference TRBV5-4 and TRBJ2-1): ETGVTQSPTHLIKTRGQQVTLRCSSQSGHNTVSWYQQALGQGPQFIFQYYREEENGRGNFPPRFSGLQFPNYSSELNVNALELDDSALYLCASSFERHSYNEQFFGPGTRLTVL.

The chain employs TRBV9 and TRBJ1-2; no clear D. CDR3 length: 16 residues. The germline V gene has CDR1 SGDLS and CDR2 YYNGEE. Trimming removed 0 bases at V and 0 bases at J, with 12 bases between. For the CDR3, the DNA is TGTGCCAGCAGCGTAGGTACAGACCAAGCTAACTATGGCTACACCTTC. It encodes CASSVGTDQANYGYTF.

A few counts support this clone. The rearrangement uses TRBV19 and TRBJ2-7; weak D call: TRBD2 (6 bases). Germline CDR1 reads LNHDA; CDR2 reads SQIVND (reference sequence). The CDR3 contains 12 residues. V was clipped by 10 bases and J by 7 bases, with 17 bases between them. The CDR3 here is CATRDSWWEQYF. DNA for the CDR3: TGTGCCACCCGGGACTCCTGGTGGGAGCAGTACTTC.

This clone was seen once. The chain is built from TRBV25-1 and TRBJ1-4; TRBD1 matches 7 bases. The CDR3 consists of 15 residues. CDR1 is MGHDK and CDR2 is SYGVNS in the germline V gene. The ends lost 7 bases at V and 8 bases at J; junction bases unmatched: 13. The CDR3 is CASTQTGILGEKLFF. The CDR3 nucleotides are TGTGCCAGCACCCAGACAGGGATCTTAGGGGAAAAACTGTTTTTT.

The rearrangement joins TRBV9 to TRBJ2-3, with 9 bases identical to TRBD2. The CDR3 has 16 amino acids. The V and J ends lost 4 bases and 1 base, in that order; junction bases with no gene match: 7. CDR1 and CDR2 from the germline V gene are SGDLS and YYNGEE. The CDR3 loop is CASSLDLAGGTDTQYF. The CDR3, as DNA: TGTGCCAGCAGCCTGGACTTAGCGGGGGGCACAGATACGCAGTATTTT. The entire variable domain, with the rest obtained from reference TRBV9 and TRBJ2-3, is as follows: DSGVTQTPKHLITATGQRVTLRCSPRSGDLSVYWYQQSLDQGLQFLIQYYNGEERAKGNILERFSAQQFPDLHSELNLSSLELGDSALYFCASSLDLAGGTDTQYFGPGTRLTVL.

Only a few counts were recorded for this clone. The chain carries TRBV9 and TRBJ2-1, with TRBD1 identical over 9 bases. Trimming cost V 3 bases and J 5 bases; bases outside gene matches: 6. Germline CDR1 SGDLS, CDR2 YYNGEE. This CDR3 is 15 amino acids long. In DNA, the CDR3 is TGTGCCAGCAGCGGCCCGGGACAGGGTCACAATGAGCAGTTCTTC. The encoded protein is CASSGPGQGHNEQFF. Looking up the rest from reference TRBV9 and TRBJ2-1 gives the full variable domain: DSGVTQTPKHLITATGQRVTLRCSPRSGDLSVYWYQQSLDQGLQFLIQYYNGEERAKGNILERFSAQQFPDLHSELNLSSLELGDSALYFCASSGPGQGHNEQFFGPGTRLTVL.

The chain couples TRBV28 to TRBJ1-2; 7 bases line up with TRBD1. The ends lost 6 bases at V and 4 bases at J; junction bases unmatched: 14. The CDR3 consists of 16 residues. Germline CDR1 and CDR2: MDHEN and SYDVKM. CDR3 in amino acids: CASRKMGQSAAYGYTF. The CDR3 DNA is TGTGCCAGCAGAAAAATGGGACAGTCGGCGGCCTATGGCTACACCTTC.

V and J are TRBV7-8 and TRBJ1-5; TRBD1 might be the D (5 bases). Germline V CDR1 and CDR2: SGHVS, FQNEAQ. This CDR3 region has 13 residues. The V end lost 8 bases, the J end lost 1 base, and 9 bases lay between the germline ends. The CDR3 loop reads CASSGGSNQPQHF. For the CDR3, the DNA is TGTGCCAGCTCCGGGGGAAGCAATCAGCCCCAGCATTTT.

The rearrangement joins TRBV9 to TRBJ2-7; unclear D gene. CDR1 is SGDLS and CDR2 is YYNGEE in the germline V gene. Trimming removed 4 bases at V and 2 bases at J, with 19 bases between. This CDR3 contains 16 residues. CDR3: CASSILTRIITYEQYF. The CDR3 bases are TGTGCCAGCAGCATACTAACCCGAATTATAACCTACGAGCAGTACTTC.